The entry below describes one T cell receptor (beta chain). Its antigen is not identified. V lost 6 bases to trimming and J lost 1 base, with 12 bases between them. Germline V gene sequence: CDR1 SGHTA, CDR2 FQGNSA. The CDR3 spans 15 residues. These data are taken from a study of T cells in Graves' hyperthyroidism and ophthalmopathy. Whole-study results and caveats: Ophthalmopathy, as predicted by the model, came a median approximately 6.5 months after the prediction. The majority of expanded thyroid clonotypes above 0.001 also appeared in blood.

RNA transcripts served as the template for amplifying TCR beta CDR3 regions. An initial round of RT-PCR targeting the TCR CDR3 relied on the HTBI primer set. TCRdb reanalysed the multiplex PCR reads using MiXCR and keeps one entry per CDR3 protein. The sample contains roughly 800,000 distinct CDR3 sequences, 35% to 45% of which appear only once. The patients, who ranged from 18 to 65 in age, presented with newly diagnosed hyperthyroidism lasting under 2 months. This receptor was identified in a man younger than 35 with Graves' hyperthyroidism. The rearrangement links TRBV7-2 to TRBJ2-2; tentatively, D is TRBD2 (6 bases). Sequencing was carried out using blood. The CDR3 reads CASSPGLMNTGELFF. Here the CDR3 DNA reads TGTGCCAGCAGTCCGGGACTCATGAACACCGGGGAGCTGTTTTTT.